The rows below give T cell receptor beta chains drawn from one sample of a study of CD8 T cells in Susac syndrome. TCRdb re-analysed the immunoSEQ multiplex PCR reads in MiXCR, keeping a single row per CDR3 protein. The sample includes about 210,000 distinct CDR3 sequences, 95% of them seen just once. The sequenced sample was CD4+ T cells from PBMCs. The receptors derive from a human donor with multiple sclerosis. CDR3s leave out the opening cysteine and the closing phenylalanine or tryptophan. Each record gives: V gene, J gene, CDR3 length, CDR3 protein.

>TRBV29-1|TRBJ2-7|11
SVGRAPAYEQY
>TRBV7-2|TRBJ2-5|12
ASSLWAGQETQY
>TRBV4-1|TRBJ1-5|12
ASSQAGGDQPQH
>TRBV20-1|TRBJ2-1|12
SARRTSGYNEQF
>TRBV29-1|TRBJ2-7|12
SVAGYKGSYEQY
>TRBV4-2|TRBJ2-5|13
ASSPSRLARETQY
>TRBV20-1|TRBJ2-5|11
SAPDPGQETQY
>TRBV18|TRBJ2-1|12
ASSTRDRGGEQF
>TRBV20-1|TRBJ1-5|11
SVAGRLNQPQH
>TRBV14|TRBJ2-5|11
ASSQYRGGTQY
>TRBV7-9|TRBJ1-2|10
ASSMEVYGYT
>TRBV6-5|TRBJ1-5|12
ASSPAGRNQPQH
>TRBV7-3|TRBJ2-2|14
ASSPIAGSNTGELF
>TRBV27|TRBJ2-4|11
ASRLDAKNIQY
>TRBV28|TRBJ1-1|15
ASIQDRDRGRWSEAF
>TRBV3-1|TRBJ1-3|12
ASRTRTAGNTIY
>TRBV29-1|TRBJ2-7|11
SVPGQGRNEQY
>TRBV7-9|TRBJ2-5|11
ASLQSGEETQY
>TRBV29-1|TRBJ2-5|11
SVFQDSQETQY
>TRBV11-2|TRBJ2-4|13
ASSKVREAKNIQY
>TRBV20-1|TRBJ1-2|11
SATGGIGYGYT
>TRBV19|TRBJ1-5|13
ASTWNRDSNQPQH
>TRBV25-1|TRBJ2-7|11
ASSVGTSYEQY
>TRBV30|TRBJ2-2|15
AWSATRTSGRAGELF
>TRBV30|TRBJ1-1|12
AWSFGQANTEAF
>TRBV29-1|TRBJ2-5|11
SVEEATRVAQY
>TRBV7-9|TRBJ2-7|10
ASTRTTGEQY
>TRBV29-1|TRBJ2-1|8
SVGGLEQF
>TRBV5-1|TRBJ2-5|13
ASSLLRTGDGTQY
>TRBV20-1|TRBJ2-1|15
SARVGTSAPPSGEQF
>TRBV6-1|TRBJ2-1|15
ASRKPPLAGVPNEQF
>TRBV29-1|TRBJ2-7|12
SAGGGTHAYEQY
>TRBV3-1|TRBJ2-7|12
ASSATRTSYEQY
>TRBV6-6|TRBJ1-5|12
ASSSPRGNQPQH
>TRBV9|TRBJ2-7|9
ASSVDITQY
>TRBV6-5|TRBJ1-2|11
ASSRGLGGGYT
>TRBV29-1|TRBJ1-2|9
SVAGIDGYT
>TRBV27|TRBJ2-7|11
ASSLTLGAVQY
>TRBV24-1|TRBJ2-1|12
ATSDQGLDDEQF
>TRBV7-9|TRBJ1-1|13
ASSLVAQFNTEAF